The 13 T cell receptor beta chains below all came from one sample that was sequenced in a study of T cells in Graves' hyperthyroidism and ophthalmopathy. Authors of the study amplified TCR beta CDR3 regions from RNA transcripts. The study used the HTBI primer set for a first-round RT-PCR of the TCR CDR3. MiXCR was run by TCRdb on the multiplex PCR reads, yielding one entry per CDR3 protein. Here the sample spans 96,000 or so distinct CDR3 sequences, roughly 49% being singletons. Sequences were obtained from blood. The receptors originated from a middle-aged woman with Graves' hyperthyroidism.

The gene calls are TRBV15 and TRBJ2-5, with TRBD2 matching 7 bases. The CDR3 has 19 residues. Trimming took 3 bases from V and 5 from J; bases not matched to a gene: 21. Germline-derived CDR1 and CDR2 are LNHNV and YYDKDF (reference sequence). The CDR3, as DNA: TGTGCCACCAGCAGCGCCCCCGGGACTACGGCCCCGTGGGTGGAGACCCAGTACTTC. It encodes CATSSAPGTTAPWVETQYF.

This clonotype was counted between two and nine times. For the CDR3, the DNA is TGTGCCAGCAGCTTAGGACTAGCGGGAGGGTCCTACGAGCAGTACTTC. Amino acids: CASSLGLAGGSYEQYF. The chain links TRBV7-8 to TRBJ2-7; 14 nucleotides agree with TRBD2. The V segment lost 1 base and the J segment 1 base; nucleotides outside the gene matches: 0. This CDR3 has 16 amino acids. Germline CDR1 reads SGHVS; CDR2 reads FQNEAQ.

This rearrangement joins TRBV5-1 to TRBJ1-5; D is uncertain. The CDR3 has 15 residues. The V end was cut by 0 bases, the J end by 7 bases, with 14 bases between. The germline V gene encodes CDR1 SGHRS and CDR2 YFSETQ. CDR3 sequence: CASSLVRTVRQPQHF. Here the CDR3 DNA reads TGCGCCAGCAGCTTGGTTCGGACGGTGCGGCAGCCCCAGCATTTT. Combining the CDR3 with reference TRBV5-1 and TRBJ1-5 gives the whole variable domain KAGVTQTPRYLIKTRGQQVTLSCSPISGHRSVSWYQQTPGQGLQFLFEYFSETQRNKGNFPGRFSGRQFSNSRSEMNVSTLELGDSALYLCASSLVRTVRQPQHFGDGTRLSIL.

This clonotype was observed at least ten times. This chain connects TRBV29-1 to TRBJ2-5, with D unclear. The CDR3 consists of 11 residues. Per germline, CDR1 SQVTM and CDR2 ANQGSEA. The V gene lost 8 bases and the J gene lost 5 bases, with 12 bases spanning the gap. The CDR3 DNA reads TGCAGCCTAAGGTCCAAGGAGACCCAGTACTTC. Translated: CSLRSKETQYF.

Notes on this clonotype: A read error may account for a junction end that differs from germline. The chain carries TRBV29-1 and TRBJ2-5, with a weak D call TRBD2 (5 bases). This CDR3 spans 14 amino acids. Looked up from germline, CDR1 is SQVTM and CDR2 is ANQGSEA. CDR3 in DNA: TGCAGCGCTAGCCAACTCGACTACCAAGAGACCCAGTGCTTC. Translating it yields CSASQLDYQETQCF.

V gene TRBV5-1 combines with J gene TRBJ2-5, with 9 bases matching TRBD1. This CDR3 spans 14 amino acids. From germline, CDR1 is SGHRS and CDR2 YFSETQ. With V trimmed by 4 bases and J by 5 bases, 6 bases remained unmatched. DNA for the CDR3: TGCGCCAGCAGCGTGGGACAGGGTGGGGAGACCCAGTACTTC. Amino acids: CASSVGQGGETQYF.

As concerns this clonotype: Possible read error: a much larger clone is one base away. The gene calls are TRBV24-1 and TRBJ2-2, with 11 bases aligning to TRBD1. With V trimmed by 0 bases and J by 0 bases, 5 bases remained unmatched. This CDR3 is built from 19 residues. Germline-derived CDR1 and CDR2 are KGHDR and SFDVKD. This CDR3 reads CATSDLRGQGVSNTGELFF. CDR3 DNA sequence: TGTGCCACCAGTGATTTGAGGGGACAGGGGGTTTCGAACACCGGGGAGCTGTTTTTT.

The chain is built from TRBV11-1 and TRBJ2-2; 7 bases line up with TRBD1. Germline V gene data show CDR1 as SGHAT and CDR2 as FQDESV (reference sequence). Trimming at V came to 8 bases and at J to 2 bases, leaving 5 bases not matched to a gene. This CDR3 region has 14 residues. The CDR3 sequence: CASVDRANTGELFF. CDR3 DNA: TGTGCCAGCGTTGACAGGGCCAACACCGGGGAGCTGTTTTTT.

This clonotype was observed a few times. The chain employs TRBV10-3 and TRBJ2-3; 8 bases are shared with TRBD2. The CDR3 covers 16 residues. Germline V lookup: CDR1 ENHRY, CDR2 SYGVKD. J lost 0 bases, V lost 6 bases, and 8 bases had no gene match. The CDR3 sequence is CAISQLAAPSTDTQYF. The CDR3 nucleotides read TGTGCCATCAGCCAACTAGCGGCCCCTAGCACAGATACGCAGTATTTT.

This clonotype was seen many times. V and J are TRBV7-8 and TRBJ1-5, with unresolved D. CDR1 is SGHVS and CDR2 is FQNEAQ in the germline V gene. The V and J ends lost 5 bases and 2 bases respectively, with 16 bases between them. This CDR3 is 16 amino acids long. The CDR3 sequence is CASSPTALRGNQPQHF. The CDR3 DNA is TGTGCCAGCAGCCCTACGGCCCTCCGGGGCAATCAGCCCCAGCATTTT.

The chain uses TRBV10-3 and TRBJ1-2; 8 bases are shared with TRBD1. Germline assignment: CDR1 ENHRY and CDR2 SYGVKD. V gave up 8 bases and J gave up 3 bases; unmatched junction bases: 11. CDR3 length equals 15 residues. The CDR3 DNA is TGTGCCATCGGGACAGGACCGGGGGAGGACTATGGCTACACCTTC. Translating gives CAIGTGPGEDYGYTF.

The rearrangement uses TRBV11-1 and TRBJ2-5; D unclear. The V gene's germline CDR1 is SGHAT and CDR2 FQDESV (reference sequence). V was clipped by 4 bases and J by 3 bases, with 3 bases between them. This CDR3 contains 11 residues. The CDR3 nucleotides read TGTGCCAGCAGCTGGGAAGAGACCCAGTACTTC. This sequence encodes CASSWEETQYF.

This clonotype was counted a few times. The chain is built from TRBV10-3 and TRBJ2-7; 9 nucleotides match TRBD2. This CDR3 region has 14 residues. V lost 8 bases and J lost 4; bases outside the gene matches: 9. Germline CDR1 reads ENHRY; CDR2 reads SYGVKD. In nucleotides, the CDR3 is TGTGCCATCGGGCAAGCGGGAGGAACTTACGAGCAGTACTTC. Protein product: CAIGQAGGTYEQYF.